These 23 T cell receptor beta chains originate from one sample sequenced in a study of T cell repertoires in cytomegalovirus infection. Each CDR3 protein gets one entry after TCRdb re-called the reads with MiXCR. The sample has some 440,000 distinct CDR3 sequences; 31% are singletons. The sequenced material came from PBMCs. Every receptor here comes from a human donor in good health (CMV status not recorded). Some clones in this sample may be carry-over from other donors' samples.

The CDR3 loop reads CASSEYSGGAGETQYF. CDR3 DNA sequence: TGTGCCAGCAGTGAATATAGCGGGGGGGCTGGAGAGACCCAGTACTTC. This chain uses TRBV25-1 with TRBJ2-5, with 11 bases matching TRBD2. V trimming: 0 bases; J trimming: 4 bases; junction bases outside the gene matches: 4. Germline V lookup: CDR1 MGHDK, CDR2 SYGVNS. This CDR3 is built from 16 residues.

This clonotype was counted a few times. CDR3 sequence: CASSPGQGWRNEQFF. The CDR3 DNA sequence: TGTGCCAGCAGCCCTGGACAGGGCTGGCGCAATGAGCAGTTCTTC. The chain employs TRBV7-6 and TRBJ2-1; 8 nucleotides align to TRBD1. Germline assignment: CDR1 SGHVS and CDR2 FNYEAQ. The V segment lost 5 bases and the J segment 6 bases; nucleotides outside the gene matches: 9. The CDR3 covers 15 residues. Supplemented by reference TRBV7-6 and TRBJ2-1, the full variable domain reads GAGVSQSPRYKVTKRGQDVALRCDPISGHVSLYWYRQALGQGPEFLTYFNYEAQQDKSGLPNDRFSAERPEGSISTLTIQRTEQRDSAMYRCASSPGQGWRNEQFFGPGTRLTVL.

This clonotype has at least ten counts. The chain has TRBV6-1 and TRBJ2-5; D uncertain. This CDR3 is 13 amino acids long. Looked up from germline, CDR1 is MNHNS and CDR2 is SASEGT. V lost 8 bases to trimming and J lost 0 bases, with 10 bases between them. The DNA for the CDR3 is TGTGCCAGCGGGTCATACAACCAAGAGACCCAGTACTTC. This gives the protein CASGSYNQETQYF.

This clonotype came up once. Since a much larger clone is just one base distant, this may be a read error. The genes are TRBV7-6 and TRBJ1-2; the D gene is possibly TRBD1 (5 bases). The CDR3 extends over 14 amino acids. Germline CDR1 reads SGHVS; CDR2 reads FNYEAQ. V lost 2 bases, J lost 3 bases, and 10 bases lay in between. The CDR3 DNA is TGTGCCAGCAGCTTAAAGGCAGGGTACTATGGCTACACCTTC. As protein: CASSLKAGYYGYTF.

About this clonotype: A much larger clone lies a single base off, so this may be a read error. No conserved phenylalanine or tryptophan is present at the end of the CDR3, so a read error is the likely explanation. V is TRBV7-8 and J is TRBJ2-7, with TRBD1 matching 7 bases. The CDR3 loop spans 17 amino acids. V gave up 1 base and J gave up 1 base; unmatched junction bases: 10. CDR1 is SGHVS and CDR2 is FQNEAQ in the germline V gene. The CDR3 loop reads CASSLGQAVQGSYEQYL. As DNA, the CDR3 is TGTGCCAGCAGCTTAGGACAGGCGGTACAGGGGTCCTACGAGCAGTACTTA.

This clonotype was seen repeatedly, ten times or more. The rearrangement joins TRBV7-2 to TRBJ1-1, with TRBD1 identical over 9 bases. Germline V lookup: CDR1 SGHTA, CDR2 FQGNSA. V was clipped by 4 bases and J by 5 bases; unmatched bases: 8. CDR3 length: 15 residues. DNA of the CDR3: TGTGCCAGCAGCTCACGGACAGGGGCAGGGACTGAAGCTTTCTTT. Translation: CASSSRTGAGTEAFF.

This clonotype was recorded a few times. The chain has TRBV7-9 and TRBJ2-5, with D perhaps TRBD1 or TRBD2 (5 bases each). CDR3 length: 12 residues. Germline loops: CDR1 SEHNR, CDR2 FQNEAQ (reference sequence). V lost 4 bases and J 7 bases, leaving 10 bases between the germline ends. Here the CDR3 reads CASSSGTGTQYF. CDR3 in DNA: TGTGCCAGCAGCTCCGGGACGGGGACCCAGTACTTC.

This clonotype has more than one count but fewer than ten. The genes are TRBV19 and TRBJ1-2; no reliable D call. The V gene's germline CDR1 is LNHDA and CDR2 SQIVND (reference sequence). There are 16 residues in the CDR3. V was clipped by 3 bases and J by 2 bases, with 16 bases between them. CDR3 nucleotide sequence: TGTGCCAGTAGTATTGGGTTCGATAGCTTCAACTATGGCTACACCTTC. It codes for CASSIGFDSFNYGYTF. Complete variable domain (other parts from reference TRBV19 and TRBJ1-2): DGGITQSPKYLFRKEGQNVTLSCEQNLNHDAMYWYRQDPGQGLRLIYYSQIVNDFQKGDIAEGYSVSREKKESFPLTVTSAQKNPTAFYLCASSIGFDSFNYGYTFGSGTRLTVV.

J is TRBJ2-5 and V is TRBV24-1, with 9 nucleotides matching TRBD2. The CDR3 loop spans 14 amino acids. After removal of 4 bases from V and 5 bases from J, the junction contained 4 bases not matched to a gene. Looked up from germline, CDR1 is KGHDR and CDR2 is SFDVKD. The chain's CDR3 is CATSERGGFETQYF. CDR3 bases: TGTGCCACCAGTGAGCGGGGGGGATTCGAGACCCAGTACTTC.

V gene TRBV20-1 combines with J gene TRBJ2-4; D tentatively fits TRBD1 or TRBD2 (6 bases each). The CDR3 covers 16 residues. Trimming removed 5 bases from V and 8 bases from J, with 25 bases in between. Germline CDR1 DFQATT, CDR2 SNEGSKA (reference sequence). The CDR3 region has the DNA TGCAGTGCTGGGCCCTCGGGACAACCATCGGGGGACATTCAGTACTTC. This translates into CSAGPSGQPSGDIQYF.

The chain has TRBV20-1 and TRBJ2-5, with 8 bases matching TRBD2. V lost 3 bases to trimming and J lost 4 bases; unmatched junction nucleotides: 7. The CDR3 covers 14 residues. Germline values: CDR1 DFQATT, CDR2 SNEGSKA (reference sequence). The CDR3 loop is CSASSGEGLETQYF. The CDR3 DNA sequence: TGCAGTGCTAGTAGCGGGGAAGGACTAGAGACCCAGTACTTC.

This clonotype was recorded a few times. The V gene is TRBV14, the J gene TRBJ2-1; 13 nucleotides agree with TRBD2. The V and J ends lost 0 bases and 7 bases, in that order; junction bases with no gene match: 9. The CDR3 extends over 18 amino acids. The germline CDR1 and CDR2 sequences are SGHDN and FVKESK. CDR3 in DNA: TGTGCCAGCAGCCAAGAGACACTAGCGGGGGGGCCTCGGAATGAGCAGTTCTTC. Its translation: CASSQETLAGGPRNEQFF.

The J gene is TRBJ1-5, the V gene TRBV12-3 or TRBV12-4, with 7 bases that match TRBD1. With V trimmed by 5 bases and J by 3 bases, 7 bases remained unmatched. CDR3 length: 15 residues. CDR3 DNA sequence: TGTGCCAGCAGTCCGGGGACAGCCAACAATCAGCCCCAGCATTTT. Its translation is CASSPGTANNQPQHF.

This CDR3 is CASSTARGPLREQYF. The CDR3 DNA is TGTGCCAGCAGTACCGCCCGCGGGCCACTACGGGAGCAGTACTTC. The chain is built from TRBV12-3 or TRBV12-4 and TRBJ2-7; a weak D match, TRBD2 (5 bases). The CDR3 runs to 15 residues. Trimming cost V 5 bases and J 7 bases, with 21 bases left between them.

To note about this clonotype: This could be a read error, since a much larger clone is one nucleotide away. CDR3 sequence: CASSYARGPLTDTQYF. For the CDR3, the DNA is TGTGCCAGCAGTTACGCGCGGGGGCCCCTCACAGATACGCAGTATTTT. J is TRBJ2-3 and V is TRBV6-6, with D possibly matching TRBD2 (7 bases). The length of the CDR3 is 16 residues. Germline-derived CDR1 and CDR2 are MNHNY and SVGAGI (reference sequence). Trimming took off 2 bases at V and 2 bases at J, with 14 bases between the two ends.

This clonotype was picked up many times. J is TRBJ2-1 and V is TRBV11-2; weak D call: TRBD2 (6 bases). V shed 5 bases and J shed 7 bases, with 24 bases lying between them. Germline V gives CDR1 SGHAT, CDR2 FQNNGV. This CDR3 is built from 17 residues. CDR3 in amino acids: CASSLQIGGRRENEQFF. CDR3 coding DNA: TGTGCCAGCAGCCTACAGATCGGGGGACGAAGGGAGAATGAGCAGTTCTTC.

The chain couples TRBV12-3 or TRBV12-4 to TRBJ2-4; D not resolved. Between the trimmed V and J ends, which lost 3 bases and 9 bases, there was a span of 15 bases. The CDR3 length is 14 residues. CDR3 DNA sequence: TGTGCCAGCAGTTTCGAGACACTCCGGGCCATTCAGTACTTC. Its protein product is CASSFETLRAIQYF.

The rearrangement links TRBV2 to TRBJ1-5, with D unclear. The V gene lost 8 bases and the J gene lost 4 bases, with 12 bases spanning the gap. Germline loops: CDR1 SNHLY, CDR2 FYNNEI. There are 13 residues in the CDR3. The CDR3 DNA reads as TGTGCCAGCGGTTCGGACCTAAATCAGCCCCAGCATTTT. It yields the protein CASGSDLNQPQHF.

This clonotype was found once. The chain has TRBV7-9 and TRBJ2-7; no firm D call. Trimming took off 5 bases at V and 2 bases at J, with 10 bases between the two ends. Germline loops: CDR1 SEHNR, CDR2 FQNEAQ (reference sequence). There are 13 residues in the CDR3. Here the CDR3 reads CASSSPVAYEQYF. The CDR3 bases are TGTGCCAGCAGCAGCCCCGTGGCCTACGAGCAGTACTTC.

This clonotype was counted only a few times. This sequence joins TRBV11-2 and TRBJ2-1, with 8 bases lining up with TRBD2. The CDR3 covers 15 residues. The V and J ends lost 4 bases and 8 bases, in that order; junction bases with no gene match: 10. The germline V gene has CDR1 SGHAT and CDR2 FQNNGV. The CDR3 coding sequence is TGTGCCAGCAGCTCAGACAGGACTAGCTTCCATGAGCAGTTCTTC. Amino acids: CASSSDRTSFHEQFF.

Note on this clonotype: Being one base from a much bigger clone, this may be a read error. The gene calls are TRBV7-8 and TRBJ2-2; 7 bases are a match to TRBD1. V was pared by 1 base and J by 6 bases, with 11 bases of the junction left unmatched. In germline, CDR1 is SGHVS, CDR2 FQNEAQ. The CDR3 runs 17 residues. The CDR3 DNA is TGTGCCAGCAGCTTAGAAGAGGGGACAGCCAACGCCGGGGAGCTGTTTTTT. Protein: CASSLEEGTANAGELFF. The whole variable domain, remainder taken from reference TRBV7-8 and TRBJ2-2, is GAGVSQSPRYKVAKRGQDVALRCDPISGHVSLFWYQQALGQGPEFLTYFQNEAQLDKSGLPSDRFFAERPEGSVSTLKIQRTQQEDSAVYLCASSLEEGTANAGELFFGEGSRLTVL.

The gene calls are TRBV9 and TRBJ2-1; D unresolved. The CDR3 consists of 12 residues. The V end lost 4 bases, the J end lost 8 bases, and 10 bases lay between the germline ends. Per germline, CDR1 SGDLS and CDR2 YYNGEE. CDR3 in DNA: TGTGCCAGCAGCCCTGCGTGGGATGAGCAGTTCTTC. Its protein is CASSPAWDEQFF.

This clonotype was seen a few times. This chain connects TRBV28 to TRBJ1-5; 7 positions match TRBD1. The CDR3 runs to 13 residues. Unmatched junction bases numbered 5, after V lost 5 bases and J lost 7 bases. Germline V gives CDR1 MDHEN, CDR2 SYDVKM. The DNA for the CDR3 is TGTGCCAGCAGTGGGGACAGAGGGCAGCCCCAGCATTTT. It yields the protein CASSGDRGQPQHF. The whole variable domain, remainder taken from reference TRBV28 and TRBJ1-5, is DVKVTQSSRYLVKRTGEKVFLECVQDMDHENMFWYRQDPGLGLRLIYFSYDVKMKEKGDIPEGYSVSREKKERFSLILESASTNQTSMYLCASSGDRGQPQHFGDGTRLSIL.